This T cell receptor beta chain was found in a study of CD4 and CD8 cells across lung adenocarcinoma regions. This clonotype was seen more than once but under ten times. Per the germline V gene, CDR1 is SGHDN and CDR2 is FVKESK. V shed 3 bases and J 5 bases; nucleotides not matched to a gene: 4. This CDR3 has 14 residues. Donors had localized lung adenocarcinoma, a non-small cell lung cancer. One entry per CDR3 protein, called by TCRdb with MiXCR from the PCR reads. The sample contains under 20,000 distinct CDR3 sequences, about 50% of which appear only once. This chain connects TRBV14 to TRBJ2-1; 7 bases are shared with TRBD2. The TCR was taken from a male donor with lung adenocarcinoma. The CD4 and CD8 labels of this study may be unreliable. Sequencing was done on a sample of CD8+ T cells from the margin of a lung tumor. CDR3 residues: CASSQGGRHNEQFF. The CDR3, as DNA: TGTGCCAGCAGCCAGGGCGGGAGACACAATGAGCAGTTCTTC.